This TCR beta chain was retrieved from a study of cytomegalovirus exposure and HLA in healthy donors. Background on the study: In an earlier analysis, 90 million to 120 million unique TCR beta sequences were found from about 179 million T cells.

Losses at the gene ends were 5 bases for V and 0 bases for J; bases not matched to a gene: 2. The germline V gene has CDR1 LNHDA and CDR2 SQIVND (reference sequence). This CDR3 region has 14 residues. 60 Vbeta and 13 Jbeta primers were used in PCR. Clones were read by immunoSEQ multiplex PCR, and TCRdb kept only the in-frame ones, dropping some. The table lists 180,000 or so clones, about 82% of them singletons. The V gene is TRBV19, the J gene TRBJ1-1; 8 nucleotides align to TRBD1. The clonotype originates from a woman in her thirties in good health and CMV-seronegative. The sample was PBMCs. The CDR3 loop is CASSHRGMNTEAFF. CDR3 in DNA: TGTGCCAGTAGTCACAGGGGGATGAACACTGAAGCTTTCTTT.